These 30 T cell receptor beta chains originate from one sample sequenced in a study of blood T cell repertoires in COVID-19. The table came from immunoSEQ multiplex PCR; TCRdb's copy has only in-frame clones and leaves some out. In the table there are some 300,000 clones, approximately 86% of which are singletons. The sequenced sample was peripheral blood. These receptor sequences come from a woman aged 70-85 years with COVID-19, enrolled during active disease.

This sequence joins TRBV19 and TRBJ2-7; 9 bases match TRBD1. The CDR3 length is 15 residues. Germline V gene lookup returns CDR1 LNHDA and CDR2 SQIVND (reference sequence). Trimming at V came to 5 bases and at J to 6 bases, leaving 11 bases not matched to a gene. The CDR3 protein is CASSSSGQGFVEQYF. The CDR3 DNA sequence: TGTGCCAGTAGTTCTTCGGGACAGGGTTTTGTCGAGCAGTACTTC.

In this sample, this clone turned up once. The chain's CDR3 is CASSLGGQGSNEKLFF. As DNA, the CDR3 is TGTGCCAGCAGCTTGGGGGGACAGGGTTCAAATGAAAAACTGTTTTTT. The rearrangement uses TRBV5-5 and TRBJ1-4; 9 bases are a match to TRBD1. The CDR3 extends over 16 amino acids. Trimming removed 0 bases from V and 5 bases from J; junction bases left unmatched: 5. The germline V gene encodes CDR1 SGHKS and CDR2 YYEKEE (reference sequence).

V gene TRBV28 combines with J gene TRBJ1-2; the D is unclear. Trimming left V 5 bases short and J 8 bases short, with 18 bases between. Germline V gene data show CDR1 as MDHEN and CDR2 as SYDVKM. The CDR3 extends over 14 amino acids. As DNA, the CDR3 is TGTGCCAGCAGTCCAGGCGGGCCCAACATGGGCTACACCTTC. It is translated as CASSPGGPNMGYTF.

In its sample, this clone was seen a few times. The J gene is TRBJ1-2, the V gene TRBV5-6; D remains unclear. This CDR3 contains 13 residues. The V end was cut by 4 bases, the J end by 5 bases, with 12 bases between. In germline, CDR1 is SGHDT, CDR2 YYEEEE. The CDR3 DNA reads as TGTGCCAGCAGCCCCCTGGGAGGGTATGGCTACACCTTC. Encoded protein: CASSPLGGYGYTF.

This clone was recorded once. The chain uses TRBV5-6 and TRBJ1-4; D possibly corresponds to TRBD1 (6 bases). This CDR3 is built from 16 residues. Trimming removed 1 base from V and 4 bases from J, with 14 bases in between. CDR1 and CDR2 from the germline V gene are SGHDT and YYEEEE. CDR3 in amino acids: CASSLSRDKYNEKLFF. As DNA, the CDR3 is TGTGCCAGCAGCTTGAGCCGGGACAAATATAATGAAAAACTGTTTTTT.

The J gene is TRBJ2-7, the V gene TRBV24-1; 9 bases agree with TRBD1. From germline, CDR1 is KGHDR and CDR2 SFDVKD. The CDR3 covers 15 residues. Trimming at V came to 3 bases and at J to 0 bases, leaving 2 bases not matched to a gene. CDR3 sequence reads: CATSDPGQGSYEQYF. CDR3 DNA sequence: TGTGCCACCAGTGATCCGGGACAGGGCTCCTACGAGCAGTACTTC.

This chain uses TRBV2 with TRBJ2-1, with 11 bases fitting TRBD1. The V gene's germline CDR1 is SNHLY and CDR2 FYNNEI. This CDR3 has 15 amino acids. With 7 bases clipped from V and 7 bases from J, the junction kept 9 bases outside the gene matches. CDR3: CASMGGTGGVNEQFF. CDR3 nucleotides: TGTGCCAGCATGGGGGGGACAGGGGGGGTGAATGAGCAGTTCTTC.

CDR3 DNA sequence: TGTGCCAGCAGCGTTCTAGCGGGGGGGGGTCAAGAGACCCAGTACTTC. Amino acids: CASSVLAGGGQETQYF. The chain uses TRBV5-6 and TRBJ2-5, with TRBD2 matching over 12 bases. This CDR3 is built from 16 residues. With 4 bases clipped from V and 2 bases from J, the junction kept 6 bases outside the gene matches. Germline V CDR1 and CDR2: SGHDT, YYEEEE.

V usage is TRBV30 and J usage is TRBJ1-2; D ambiguous. The V and J ends lost 3 bases and 6 bases respectively, with 14 bases between them. The germline V gene has CDR1 GTSNPN and CDR2 SVGIG (reference sequence). The CDR3 is 13 amino acids. This CDR3 reads CAWRRTPSNGYTF. The CDR3 DNA sequence: TGTGCCTGGAGACGAACACCGTCGAATGGCTACACCTTC.

The chain employs TRBV28 and TRBJ2-7; D unresolved. The V gene's germline CDR1 is MDHEN and CDR2 SYDVKM. The CDR3 is 15 amino acids. Between the trimmed V and J ends, which lost 5 bases and 0 bases, there was a span of 14 bases. The DNA for the CDR3 is TGTGCCAGCAGTCCTTTGACTGAAAGCTCCTACGAGCAGTACTTC. Encoded protein: CASSPLTESSYEQYF.

This clone has only one observation. V usage is TRBV7-3 and J usage is TRBJ2-7; D is undetermined. Germline CDR1 is SGHTA and CDR2 is FQGTGA. CDR3 length: 13 residues. Trimming took off 2 bases at V and 0 bases at J, with 5 bases between the two ends. CDR3 sequence: CASSLDFSYEQYF. DNA for the CDR3: TGTGCCAGCAGCTTAGACTTCTCCTACGAGCAGTACTTC.

The gene calls are TRBV6-5 and TRBJ2-3; D is unclear. With 0 bases removed from V and 5 bases from J, the gap between germline ends came to 12 bases. There are 15 residues in the CDR3. Looked up from germline, CDR1 is MNHEY and CDR2 is SVGAGI. In nucleotides, the CDR3 is TGTGCCAGCAGTTACTCTCGACACGCTTTAGATACGCAGTATTTT. Encoded protein: CASSYSRHALDTQYF.

V and J are TRBV19 and TRBJ1-1; weak D call: TRBD1 (5 bases). From germline, CDR1 is LNHDA and CDR2 SQIVND (reference sequence). The CDR3 runs to 12 residues. With 4 bases removed from V and 7 bases from J, the gap between germline ends came to 10 bases. CDR3 sequence reads: CASSTVGGEAFF. The CDR3 nucleotides are TGTGCCAGTAGTACTGTGGGGGGTGAAGCTTTCTTT. Drawing the rest from reference TRBV19 and TRBJ1-1, the complete variable domain is DGGITQSPKYLFRKEGQNVTLSCEQNLNHDAMYWYRQDPGQGLRLIYYSQIVNDFQKGDIAEGYSVSREKKESFPLTVTSAQKNPTAFYLCASSTVGGEAFFGQGTRLTVV.

The chain links TRBV18 to TRBJ1-3; D is unclear. Germline V gene sequence: CDR1 KGHSH, CDR2 LQKENI. The V and J ends lost 6 bases and 1 base respectively, with 16 bases between them. There are 16 residues in the CDR3. Written as DNA, the CDR3 is TGTGCCAGCTCCCGAGCCGGTACGAGGTCTGGAAACACCATATATTTT. Amino acid sequence: CASSRAGTRSGNTIYF.

V gene TRBV5-4 combines with J gene TRBJ2-5; 9 bases are a match to TRBD1. The germline CDR1 and CDR2 sequences are SGHNT and YYREEE (reference sequence). V gave up 4 bases and J gave up 5 bases; unmatched junction bases: 6. The CDR3 has 14 amino acids. This CDR3 is CASSPDRGWETQYF. The CDR3 region has the DNA TGTGCCAGCAGCCCGGACAGGGGATGGGAGACCCAGTACTTC.

This clone has just a few counts. This rearrangement joins TRBV7-9 to TRBJ1-2, with D possibly matching TRBD1 (6 bases). The V gene's germline CDR1 is SEHNR and CDR2 FQNEAQ (reference sequence). The ends were cut back, 5 bases at V and 5 bases at J, with 18 bases in the middle. The length of the CDR3 is 15 residues. CDR3 coding DNA: TGTGCCAGCAGCCGCCAGCGGACAGCTGGGTATGGCTACACCTTC. This sequence encodes CASSRQRTAGYGYTF.

The chain carries TRBV5-5 and TRBJ2-4; D perhaps matches TRBD1 (6 bases). V was cut by 4 bases and J by 3 bases, with 11 bases left in between. CDR1 is SGHKS, CDR2 YYEKEE, per germline (reference sequence). CDR3 size: 14 residues. The CDR3 sequence is CASSARGNKNIQYF. The CDR3 DNA is TGTGCCAGCAGCGCCAGGGGAAACAAAAACATTCAGTACTTC.

V usage is TRBV19 and J usage is TRBJ1-2, with 7 bases identical to TRBD1. V lost 5 bases to trimming and J lost 0 bases; unmatched junction nucleotides: 15. The germline V gene has CDR1 LNHDA and CDR2 SQIVND (reference sequence). The CDR3 loop spans 18 amino acids. The CDR3, as DNA: TGTGCCAGTAGTTCCTCCAGGACAGGTCGGGGGTCTAACTATGGCTACACCTTC. Translating gives CASSSSRTGRGSNYGYTF.

The J gene is TRBJ2-7, the V gene TRBV5-4, with TRBD1 matching 12 bases. The CDR3 length is 16 residues. CDR1 is SGHNT and CDR2 is YYREEE in the germline V gene (reference sequence). V lost 3 bases, J lost 7 bases, and 11 bases stayed unmatched. The CDR3 nucleotides are TGTGCCAGCAGCTCACTACCGGGACAGGGGGCTGGGGAGCAGTACTTC. Amino acids: CASSSLPGQGAGEQYF.

This rearrangement joins TRBV6-5 to TRBJ2-5; D gene uncertain. V was trimmed by 6 bases and J by 5 bases, leaving 16 bases between them. The germline CDR1 and CDR2 sequences are MNHEY and SVGAGI. The CDR3 is 14 residues long. The CDR3 nucleotides are TGTGCCAGCAGGTCCCCTGCGGCCGGGGAGACCCAGTACTTC. Translation gives CASRSPAAGETQYF.

V gene TRBV5-5 combines with J gene TRBJ1-2; 8 bases map to TRBD1. CDR3 size: 15 residues. Germline V lookup: CDR1 SGHKS, CDR2 YYEKEE (reference sequence). J was trimmed by 2 bases and V by 4 bases; bases with no gene match: 7. DNA for the CDR3: TGTGCCAGCAGCGTCTTGACAGGGGTCAACTATGGCTACACCTTC. Encoded protein: CASSVLTGVNYGYTF. The full variable domain, with the rest looked up from reference TRBV5-5 and TRBJ1-2, is DAGVTQSPTHLIKTRGQQVTLRCSPISGHKSVSWYQQVLGQGPQFIFQYYEKEERGRGNFPDRFSARQFPNYSSELNVNALLLGDSALYLCASSVLTGVNYGYTFGSGTRLTVV.

This chain connects TRBV7-9 to TRBJ2-2; TRBD1 matches 10 bases. The CDR3 has 16 residues. V gave up 6 bases and J gave up 6 bases; unmatched junction bases: 10. CDR1 and CDR2 from the germline V gene are SEHNR and FQNEAQ (reference sequence). CDR3 sequence reads: CASSPGTGDHAGELFF. The CDR3 DNA reads as TGTGCCAGCAGTCCCGGGACAGGGGATCACGCCGGGGAGCTGTTTTTT.

The table lists this clone with a count of one. The chain joins TRBV28 to TRBJ1-6, with D tentatively TRBD1 (6 bases). Germline V CDR1 and CDR2: MDHEN, SYDVKM. The CDR3 is 14 residues long. Trimming removed 5 bases at V and 9 bases at J, with 14 bases between. The CDR3 reads CASSATGSGSPLHF. The CDR3 nucleotides are TGTGCCAGCAGTGCAACAGGGTCGGGTTCACCCCTCCACTTT.

This clone was counted a few times. V and J are TRBV28 and TRBJ1-5, with D possibly matching TRBD1 (6 bases). This CDR3 region has 17 residues. V was cut by 5 bases and J by 4 bases, with 21 bases left in between. Germline CDR1 is MDHEN and CDR2 is SYDVKM. CDR3 sequence (DNA): TGTGCCAGCAGTGCCCCTTGGGGGACCCAGGGGAATCAGCCCCAGCATTTT. Translation gives CASSAPWGTQGNQPQHF. Supplemented by reference TRBV28 and TRBJ1-5, the full variable domain reads DVKVTQSSRYLVKRTGEKVFLECVQDMDHENMFWYRQDPGLGLRLIYFSYDVKMKEKGDIPEGYSVSREKKERFSLILESASTNQTSMYLCASSAPWGTQGNQPQHFGDGTRLSIL.

This sequence joins TRBV2 and TRBJ1-5; 8 positions agree with TRBD1. CDR1 is SNHLY and CDR2 is FYNNEI in the germline V gene. With V trimmed by 7 bases and J by 6 bases, 5 bases remained unmatched. The CDR3 runs 13 residues. CDR3 protein: CASTRTGFQPQHF. In nucleotides, the CDR3 is TGTGCCAGCACCCGGACAGGGTTTCAGCCCCAGCATTTT.

The V call is TRBV5-8, the J call TRBJ2-7; 10 bases fit TRBD1. The length of the CDR3 is 17 residues. CDR1 is SGHTS, CDR2 YDEGEE, per germline. V shed 0 bases and J 0 bases; nucleotides not matched to a gene: 6. CDR3 sequence: CASSLGDRGTFSYEQYF. CDR3 DNA: TGTGCCAGCAGCTTGGGGGACAGGGGCACTTTCTCCTACGAGCAGTACTTC. Supplemented by reference TRBV5-8 and TRBJ2-7, the full variable domain reads EAGVTQSPTHLIKTRGQQATLRCSPISGHTSVYWYQQALGLGLQFLLWYDEGEERNRGNFPPRFSGRQFPNYSSELNVNALELEDSALYLCASSLGDRGTFSYEQYFGPGTRLTVT.

The chain combines TRBV5-8 with TRBJ1-6; 9 bases fit TRBD1. Germline V gives CDR1 SGHTS, CDR2 YDEGEE. J lost 10 bases, V lost 0 bases, and 8 bases had no gene match. The CDR3 runs 16 residues. CDR3 nucleotide sequence: TGTGCCAGCAGCTTGGTATTTGGGACAGGGACATCACCCCTCCACTTT. Residues: CASSLVFGTGTSPLHF.

The CDR3 region is CAWSLGQGAMSDTQYF. The CDR3 nucleotides are TGTGCCTGGAGTCTAGGACAGGGGGCGATGTCAGATACGCAGTATTTT. The chain combines TRBV30 with TRBJ2-3; 11 nucleotides align to TRBD1. J was trimmed by 4 bases and V by 2 bases; bases with no gene match: 8. The CDR3 loop spans 16 amino acids. CDR1 and CDR2 from the germline V gene are GTSNPN and SVGIG (reference sequence).

The rearrangement uses TRBV7-2 and TRBJ2-1; 8 bases line up with TRBD2. CDR3 length: 15 amino acids. Germline V gives CDR1 SGHTA, CDR2 FQGNSA. Trimming removed 6 bases from V and 7 bases from J; junction bases left unmatched: 11. The CDR3 region has the DNA TGTGCCAGCAGTTTGATAGCGGGGAAACAGAATGAGCAGTTCTTC. Its protein is CASSLIAGKQNEQFF.

V and J are TRBV5-1 and TRBJ2-3; no definite D call. The germline V gene has CDR1 SGHRS and CDR2 YFSETQ. The length of the CDR3 is 14 residues. V was pared by 0 bases and J by 2 bases, with 7 bases between. The CDR3 DNA is TGCGCCAGCAGCTTGGCTTTTCCCACAGATACGCAGTATTTT. Protein product: CASSLAFPTDTQYF.